This TCR beta chain derives from a study of blood T cells in healthy people across ages. This clonotype was detected a few times. CDR1 and CDR2 from the germline V gene are LNHNV and YYDKDF (reference sequence). The CDR3 spans 18 residues. V lost 0 bases and J lost 0, with 16 bases in between. A sample-barcoded 5' primer and a J-beta primer mix were used in a second PCR of about 7 to 12 cycles. Each cDNA was tagged by a template-switch adaptor containing 12 random nucleotides. Using its own MiXCR run on the 5' RACE reads, TCRdb lists one record per CDR3 protein. Seen here are 920,000 or so distinct CDR3 sequences, 35% to 55% observed once, and the top ten hold over 15%.

The sample consisted of blood. This rearrangement joins TRBV15 to TRBJ2-3, with D perhaps TRBD2 (5 bases). The receptor comes from a woman aged 55-69 years in good health. CDR3 sequence (DNA): TGTGCCACCAGCAGAGATAAGGGAGCCGGGATAAGCACAGATACGCAGTATTTT. As protein: CATSRDKGAGISTDTQYF.